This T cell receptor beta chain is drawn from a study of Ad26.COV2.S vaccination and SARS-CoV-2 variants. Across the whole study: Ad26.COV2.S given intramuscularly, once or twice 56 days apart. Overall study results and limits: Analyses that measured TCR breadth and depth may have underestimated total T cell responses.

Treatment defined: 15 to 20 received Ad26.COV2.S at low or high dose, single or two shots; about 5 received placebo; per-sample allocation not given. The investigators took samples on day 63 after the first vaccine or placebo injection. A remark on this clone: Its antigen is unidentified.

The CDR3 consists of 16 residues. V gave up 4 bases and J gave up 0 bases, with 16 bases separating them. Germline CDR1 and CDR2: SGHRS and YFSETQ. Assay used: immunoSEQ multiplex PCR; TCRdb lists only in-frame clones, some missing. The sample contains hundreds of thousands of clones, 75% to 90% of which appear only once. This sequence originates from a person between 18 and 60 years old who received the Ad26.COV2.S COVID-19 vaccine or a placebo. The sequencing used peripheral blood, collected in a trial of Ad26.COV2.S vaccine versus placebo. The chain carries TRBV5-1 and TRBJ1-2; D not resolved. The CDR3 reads CASSLRTETTNYGYTF. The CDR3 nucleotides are TGCGCCAGCAGCCTAAGGACCGAGACTACTAACTATGGCTACACCTTC.